Listed below are T cell receptor beta chains from one sample, sequenced in a study of blood T cell repertoires in COVID-19. Clones were sequenced by immunoSEQ multiplex PCR, and TCRdb holds only the in-frame ones, with some missing. The table lists about 300,000 clones, 88% of them singletons. Sequencing was carried out using peripheral blood. Receptors originate from a woman aged 25 to 39 who had recovered from COVID-19. The CDR3 runs from the conserved cysteine through the conserved F or W. A D gene is named only where the DNA matches it firmly. Only some rows state a clone size, as once, few, many or a class for expanded clones.

d_call: .; clone_size: .; j_call: TRBJ2-1; v_call: TRBV6-5; cdr3_aa: CASRTRRIPGNEQFF; cdr3_nt: TGTGCCAGCAGAACCCGACGGATCCCAGGAAATGAGCAGTTCTTC
d_call: .; clone_size: once; j_call: TRBJ2-5; v_call: TRBV4-2; cdr3_aa: CASSQDEGGETQYF; cdr3_nt: TGTGCCAGCAGCCAAGATGAGGGGGGGGAGACCCAGTACTTC
d_call: .; clone_size: .; j_call: TRBJ1-4; v_call: TRBV28; cdr3_aa: CASSLGRGHEKLFF; cdr3_nt: TGTGCCAGCAGTTTAGGTAGAGGGCACGAAAAACTGTTTTTT
d_call: TRBD1; clone_size: .; j_call: TRBJ2-1; v_call: TRBV4-3; cdr3_aa: CASSQVRDRGINEQFF; cdr3_nt: TGCGCCAGCAGCCAAGTAAGGGACAGGGGCATCAATGAGCAGTTCTTC
d_call: .; clone_size: .; j_call: TRBJ1-2; v_call: TRBV12-3/TRBV12-4; cdr3_aa: CASTGGVYGYTF; cdr3_nt: TGTGCCAGCACTGGGGGGGTCTATGGCTACACCTTC
d_call: TRBD1; clone_size: few; j_call: TRBJ1-5; v_call: TRBV5-1; cdr3_aa: CASSLGPLGTGASNQPQHF; cdr3_nt: TGCGCCAGCAGCTTGGGACCCCTCGGGACAGGGGCGAGCAATCAGCCCCAGCATTTT
d_call: TRBD1; clone_size: .; j_call: TRBJ1-2; v_call: TRBV5-1; cdr3_aa: CASSPREGADGYTF; cdr3_nt: TGCGCCAGCAGCCCCCGGGAGGGGGCAGATGGCTACACCTTC
d_call: TRBD2; clone_size: .; j_call: TRBJ2-1; v_call: TRBV27; cdr3_aa: CASRYLERGGINNEQFF; cdr3_nt: TGTGCCAGCAGATATCTGGAGCGGGGGGGAATAAACAATGAGCAGTTCTTC
d_call: .; clone_size: .; j_call: TRBJ2-2; v_call: TRBV6-6; cdr3_aa: CASTPDNTKGELFF; cdr3_nt: TGTGCCAGCACTCCGGACAACACGAAAGGGGAGCTGTTTTTT
d_call: TRBD1; clone_size: .; j_call: TRBJ1-2; v_call: TRBV9; cdr3_aa: CASSVGAGGWYGYTF; cdr3_nt: TGTGCCAGCAGCGTAGGGGCAGGGGGTTGGTATGGCTACACCTTC
d_call: TRBD2; clone_size: .; j_call: TRBJ2-1; v_call: TRBV24-1; cdr3_aa: CATHAGEPRRMFNEQFF; cdr3_nt: TGTGCCACCCATGCGGGGGAGCCCCGCCGTATGTTCAATGAGCAGTTCTTC
d_call: .; clone_size: .; j_call: TRBJ1-1; v_call: TRBV18; cdr3_aa: CASSPWAQNTEAFF; cdr3_nt: TGTGCCAGCTCACCATGGGCCCAGAACACTGAAGCTTTCTTT
d_call: TRBD2; clone_size: .; j_call: TRBJ2-1; v_call: TRBV19; cdr3_aa: CASSTAGALAGVGEQFF; cdr3_nt: TGTGCCAGTAGTACGGCTGGGGCACTAGCGGGGGTTGGTGAGCAGTTCTTC
d_call: .; clone_size: .; j_call: TRBJ1-5; v_call: TRBV7-2; cdr3_aa: CASSIFGGANNQPQHF; cdr3_nt: TGTGCCAGCAGCATCTTTGGAGGGGCAAACAATCAGCCCCAGCATTTT
d_call: TRBD2; clone_size: .; j_call: TRBJ2-2; v_call: TRBV19; cdr3_aa: CASSTPNLYAGPSGGIKNTGELFF; cdr3_nt: TGTGCCAGTAGCACCCCTAATCTCTATGCTGGTCCTAGCGGGGGAATAAAGAACACCGGGGAGCTGTTTTTT
d_call: .; clone_size: .; j_call: TRBJ2-1; v_call: TRBV4-1; cdr3_aa: CASSQSGTGYNEQFF; cdr3_nt: TGCGCCAGCAGCCAATCCGGGACTGGCTACAATGAGCAGTTCTTC
d_call: TRBD1; clone_size: .; j_call: TRBJ1-1; v_call: TRBV5-4; cdr3_aa: CASSTGVPKPSSNTEAFF; cdr3_nt: TGTGCCAGCAGTACAGGGGTCCCTAAACCCTCTTCGAACACTGAAGCTTTCTTT
d_call: TRBD2; clone_size: .; j_call: TRBJ2-3; v_call: TRBV3-1/TRBV3-2; cdr3_aa: CASSPYFGGRDTDTQYF; cdr3_nt: TGTGCCAGCAGCCCCTACTTCGGAGGGAGGGACACAGATACGCAGTATTTT
d_call: TRBD2; clone_size: .; j_call: TRBJ2-1; v_call: TRBV2; cdr3_aa: CASRALAGGSYNEQFF; cdr3_nt: TGTGCCAGCAGAGCCCTTGCGGGGGGCTCCTACAATGAGCAGTTCTTC
d_call: .; clone_size: once; j_call: TRBJ1-2; v_call: TRBV4-1; cdr3_aa: CASSRIGGDYGYTF; cdr3_nt: TGCGCCAGCAGCCGGATAGGGGGTGACTATGGCTACACCTTC
d_call: .; clone_size: .; j_call: TRBJ1-3; v_call: TRBV5-1; cdr3_aa: CASSLEKDSSGNTIYF; cdr3_nt: TGCGCCAGCAGCTTGGAGAAGGACAGCTCTGGAAACACCATATATTTT
d_call: TRBD2; clone_size: .; j_call: TRBJ2-5; v_call: TRBV5-1; cdr3_aa: CASSPGEGSGGIQETQYF; cdr3_nt: TGCGCCAGCAGCCCGGGAGAGGGGAGCGGGGGAATACAAGAGACCCAGTACTTC
d_call: .; clone_size: few; j_call: TRBJ1-5; v_call: TRBV15; cdr3_aa: CATSRGGSAGNQPQHF; cdr3_nt: TGTGCCACCAGCAGGGGTGGATCCGCGGGCAATCAGCCCCAGCATTTT
d_call: .; clone_size: .; j_call: TRBJ2-2; v_call: TRBV6-6; cdr3_aa: CASSRLPGQVTGELFF; cdr3_nt: TGTGCCAGCAGCCGGTTACCGGGACAAGTGACCGGGGAGCTGTTTTTT
d_call: TRBD2; clone_size: .; j_call: TRBJ2-7; v_call: TRBV14; cdr3_aa: CASSQDILLGTRAGEQYF; cdr3_nt: TGTGCCAGCAGCCAAGATATATTGCTAGGGACTAGGGCTGGCGAGCAGTACTTC
d_call: TRBD2; clone_size: .; j_call: TRBJ2-5; v_call: TRBV6-2/TRBV6-3; cdr3_aa: CASSPRLAQETQYF; cdr3_nt: TGTGCCAGCAGTCCCAGACTAGCTCAAGAGACCCAGTACTTC
d_call: TRBD1; clone_size: .; j_call: TRBJ2-7; v_call: TRBV24-1; cdr3_aa: CATSDAGTGNYEQYF; cdr3_nt: TGTGCCACCAGCGACGCCGGGACAGGGAACTACGAGCAGTACTTC
d_call: .; clone_size: .; j_call: TRBJ2-7; v_call: TRBV30; cdr3_aa: CAWSAGAGVYEQYF; cdr3_nt: TGTGCCTGGAGTGCTGGGGCAGGGGTCTACGAGCAGTACTTC
d_call: .; clone_size: .; j_call: TRBJ1-1; v_call: TRBV7-9; cdr3_aa: CASSLGSLGNTEAFF; cdr3_nt: TGTGCCAGCAGCTTAGGTAGCCTGGGGAACACTGAAGCTTTCTTT
d_call: .; clone_size: .; j_call: TRBJ1-6; v_call: TRBV2; cdr3_aa: CASRIEESSYNSPLHF; cdr3_nt: TGTGCCAGCAGGATCGAGGAAAGCTCCTATAATTCACCCCTCCACTTT
d_call: .; clone_size: .; j_call: TRBJ1-4; v_call: TRBV5-1; cdr3_aa: CASSLAGETNEKLFF; cdr3_nt: TGCGCCAGCAGCTTGGCCGGAGAGACTAATGAAAAACTGTTTTTT
d_call: .; clone_size: .; j_call: TRBJ1-5; v_call: TRBV13; cdr3_aa: CASSSGDQPQHF; cdr3_nt: TGTGCCAGCAGTTCAGGGGATCAGCCCCAGCATTTT
d_call: .; clone_size: .; j_call: TRBJ2-5; v_call: TRBV7-2; cdr3_aa: CASSLVEVRETQYF; cdr3_nt: TGTGCCAGCAGCTTAGTGGAGGTCCGGGAGACCCAGTACTTC
d_call: .; clone_size: .; j_call: TRBJ2-7; v_call: TRBV11-2; cdr3_aa: CASSLDISSYEQYF; cdr3_nt: TGTGCCAGCAGCCTGGACATTTCCTCCTACGAGCAGTACTTC
d_call: TRBD1; clone_size: once; j_call: TRBJ2-2; v_call: TRBV7-9; cdr3_aa: CASTQDRGRRNTGELFF; cdr3_nt: TGTGCCAGCACCCAGGACAGGGGGCGCAGAAACACCGGGGAGCTGTTTTTT
d_call: .; clone_size: .; j_call: TRBJ2-5; v_call: TRBV2; cdr3_aa: CASSELGGHQETQYF; cdr3_nt: TGTGCCAGCAGTGAATTGGGTGGGCACCAAGAGACCCAGTACTTC
d_call: TRBD1; clone_size: .; j_call: TRBJ1-2; v_call: TRBV7-9; cdr3_aa: CASSPRQGKFSDGYTF; cdr3_nt: TGTGCCAGCAGCCCACGACAGGGAAAGTTTTCGGATGGCTACACCTTC
d_call: TRBD1; clone_size: .; j_call: TRBJ1-2; v_call: TRBV29-1; cdr3_aa: CSATTGTGGKMDTF; cdr3_nt: TGCAGCGCGACCACCGGGACAGGGGGAAAGATGGACACCTTC
d_call: TRBD1; clone_size: .; j_call: TRBJ1-2; v_call: TRBV19; cdr3_aa: CASSIRGRDGYTF; cdr3_nt: TGTGCCAGTAGTATCAGGGGGCGAGATGGCTACACCTTC